Below, one T cell receptor (beta chain) is given with its context. The data stem from a study of cytomegalovirus exposure and HLA in healthy donors. A multiplex PCR was run with 60 Vbeta primers and 13 Jbeta primers. The table came from immunoSEQ multiplex PCR; TCRdb's copy has only in-frame clones and leaves some out. The repertoire has under 130,000 clones, 75% to 90% of them found once; the top ten carry 6% to 8%. This CDR3 region has 15 residues. Germline trimming cut 3 bases from V and 3 bases from J; bases unmatched to any gene: 4. Germline V gene lookup returns CDR1 LGHNA and CDR2 YNFKEQ. The sequence came from a man between 25 and 39 years old in good health and CMV-seropositive. This chain joins TRBV4-2 and TRBJ2-7; 11 nucleotides agree with TRBD1. Sequencing was performed on PBMCs. The CDR3 sequence: CASSHGQGAGYEQYF. In nucleotides, the CDR3 is TGTGCCAGCAGCCACGGACAGGGGGCTGGCTACGAGCAGTACTTC.